Listed here are 19 T cell receptor beta chains from one sample, sequenced in a study of blood T cells in healthy people across ages (dated by TCRdb to about 2015). The library came from 5' RACE. Sequenced using an Illumina HiSeq 2500. A second PCR of about 6 to 12 cycles was run with a J-beta primer mix and a sample-barcoded 5' primer. Starting from the raw public reads, TCRdb applied fastp trimming at Q25, assembled clones with MiXCR and retained in-frame beta chains. Identical CDR3 proteins give one entry, which carries the most common genes and DNA. This sample is represented by some 940,000 distinct CDR3 sequences; about 29% of them were singletons. Roughly 10% of the sample is in the top ten clones. These data were also filed under a second study, of T cells of mothers and their children.

The sample comprised blood. These TCRs come from a woman aged 40 to 50 in good health.

This clonotype showed up just a few times. V and J are TRBV5-1 and TRBJ1-2, with D possibly matching TRBD1 (6 bases). Germline CDR1 is SGHRS and CDR2 is YFSETQ. V was pared by 4 bases and J by 4 bases, with 14 bases between. The CDR3 spans 14 residues. The CDR3 loop reads CASSTMGAFYGYTF. CDR3 DNA: TGCGCCAGCAGCACCATGGGGGCCTTCTATGGCTACACCTTC.

This clonotype was detected a few times. This chain joins TRBV2 and TRBJ2-7, with D possibly matching TRBD1 (5 bases). The CDR3 has 13 residues. Trimming pared 0 bases from V and 7 bases from J, leaving 10 bases between. Germline-derived CDR1 and CDR2 are SNHLY and FYNNEI. DNA for the CDR3: TGTGCCAGCAGTGAAGCGTACAGGCCAGAGCAGTACTTC. Its translation is CASSEAYRPEQYF.

With respect to this clonotype: The junction departs from the called germline gene at one end, perhaps through a read error. This sequence joins TRBV5-1 and TRBJ2-5; 7 positions match TRBD2. The CDR3 sequence is 14 residues long. Germline V gene sequence: CDR1 SGHRS, CDR2 YFSETQ. The CDR3 region is CANSLAAEGETQYF. CDR3 coding DNA: TGCGCCAACAGCCTAGCGGCCGAGGGGGAGACCCAGTACTTC.

Notes on this clonotype: It may be a read error: a sequence one base away is much more abundant. The chain couples TRBV28 to TRBJ2-5; 7 bases map to TRBD2. Germline V CDR1 and CDR2: MDHEN, SYDVKM. CDR3 length equals 15 residues. The CDR3 loop is CASSQRGWYQGTQYF. CDR3 bases: TGTGCCAGCAGCCAGCGGGGTTGGTACCAAGGGACCCAGTACTTC.

The sample holds a few counts of this clonotype. The chain uses TRBV6-5 and TRBJ1-1; 9 nucleotides align to TRBD1. J gave up 4 bases and V 5 bases, and 5 bases lay outside the gene matches. Germline CDR1 is MNHEY and CDR2 is SVGAGI. This CDR3 region has 14 residues. CDR3 in amino acids: CASSRGQGTTEAFF. CDR3 DNA sequence: TGTGCCAGCAGTCGCGGACAGGGGACCACTGAAGCTTTCTTT.

The chain employs TRBV28 and TRBJ1-1; possible D gene TRBD1, 6 bases. Trimming removed 8 bases at V and 1 base at J, with 14 bases between. The length of the CDR3 is 14 residues. Germline assignment: CDR1 MDHEN and CDR2 SYDVKM. The CDR3 DNA is TGTGCCAGCCTAACAGGGTTGCAGAACACTGAAGCTTTCTTT. It is translated as CASLTGLQNTEAFF. The full variable domain, rest sourced from reference TRBV28 and TRBJ1-1, is DVKVTQSSRYLVKRTGEKVFLECVQDMDHENMFWYRQDPGLGLRLIYFSYDVKMKEKGDIPEGYSVSREKKERFSLILESASTNQTSMYLCASLTGLQNTEAFFGQGTRLTVV.

Of note for this clonotype: This clone may be a read error of a much larger clone one base away. The missing conserved phenylalanine or tryptophan at the end of this CDR3 makes a read error likely. V and J are TRBV6-6 and TRBJ1-2; 10 positions agree with TRBD1. The germline CDR1 and CDR2 sequences are MNHNY and SVGAGI (reference sequence). The CDR3 has 14 residues. V shed 6 bases, J shed 5 bases, and the junction held 6 bases outside the gene matches. DNA for the CDR3: TGTGCCAGCAGCGACAGGGGGCAGGGGTATGGCTACACCCTC. It is translated as CASSDRGQGYGYTL.

This clonotype showed up many times. The chain couples TRBV28 to TRBJ2-1; possible D gene TRBD2, 6 bases. CDR1 and CDR2 from the germline V gene are MDHEN and SYDVKM. The CDR3 is 15 amino acids. Trimming left V 5 bases short and J 4 bases short, with 15 bases between. This CDR3 reads CASSPPGTQYNEQFF. The CDR3 DNA follows: TGTGCCAGCAGTCCCCCCGGGACTCAATACAATGAGCAGTTCTTC.

This clonotype was picked up many times. The rearrangement uses TRBV12-3 or TRBV12-4 and TRBJ1-2, with 7 bases identical to TRBD1. The CDR3 has 15 residues. V was pared by 2 bases and J by 3 bases, with 6 bases of the junction left unmatched. The CDR3 reads CASSLRPGQHYGYTF. In nucleotides, the CDR3 is TGTGCCAGCAGTTTAAGGCCGGGACAGCACTATGGCTACACCTTC.

This clonotype occurred many times. The rearrangement links TRBV20-1 to TRBJ2-1; D perhaps matches TRBD2 (6 bases). Trimming took 3 bases from V and 5 from J, leaving 17 bases between them. The CDR3 totals 15 residues. Germline V gives CDR1 DFQATT, CDR2 SNEGSKA (reference sequence). CDR3 amino acids: CSARGRLATNNEQFF. The CDR3 nucleotides read TGCAGTGCTAGGGGGCGGCTAGCGACGAACAATGAGCAGTTCTTC.

V usage is TRBV11-1 and J usage is TRBJ2-1; tentative D call: TRBD2 (7 bases). CDR3 size: 15 residues. In germline, CDR1 is SGHAT, CDR2 FQDESV (reference sequence). Trimming removed 5 bases from V and 6 bases from J, with 17 bases in between. The CDR3 sequence: CASSLGGEVSNEQFF. CDR3 DNA: TGTGCCAGCAGCCTAGGGGGGGAGGTGAGCAATGAGCAGTTCTTC.

This clonotype was seen more than once but under ten times. The CDR3 spells CASSTYRSGTSNNEQFF. CDR3 DNA: TGCGCCAGCAGCACCTACAGGTCCGGGACGTCCAACAATGAGCAGTTCTTC. V and J are TRBV5-1 and TRBJ2-1; D possibly uses TRBD1 or TRBD2 (5 bases each). Germline values: CDR1 SGHRS, CDR2 YFSETQ. The CDR3 covers 17 residues. The ends were cut back, 4 bases at V and 5 bases at J, with 22 bases in the middle.

This clonotype was counted many times. J is TRBJ2-7 and V is TRBV5-1; 10 positions agree with TRBD2. This CDR3 spans 14 amino acids. Germline trimming cut 4 bases from V and 2 bases from J; bases unmatched to any gene: 3. CDR1 SGHRS and CDR2 YFSETQ come from the germline V gene. This CDR3 reads CASSHTSGAYEQYF. CDR3 DNA sequence: TGCGCCAGCAGCCACACTAGCGGGGCCTACGAGCAGTACTTC.

This clonotype was seen repeatedly, ten times or more. A read error may account for a junction end that differs from germline. This chain links TRBV4-3 with TRBJ2-7, with D unresolved. Germline-derived CDR1 and CDR2 are LGHNA and YSLEER. This CDR3 region has 14 residues. CDR3 in amino acids: CASSHVGQPYGQYF. The CDR3 DNA reads TGCGCCAGCAGCCATGTGGGCCAGCCCTACGGGCAGTACTTC.

This clonotype has only a few counts. The genes are TRBV7-2 and TRBJ1-1; the D is unclear. The germline gives CDR1 SGHTA, CDR2 FQGNSA. Between the trimmed V and J ends, which lost 0 bases and 3 bases, there was a span of 11 bases. The CDR3 runs to 15 residues. Here the CDR3 reads CASSLAYRPDTEAFF. DNA for the CDR3: TGTGCCAGCAGCTTAGCGTATAGGCCTGACACTGAAGCTTTCTTT.

This clonotype has more than one count but fewer than ten. The chain carries TRBV5-1 and TRBJ2-5, with D perhaps matching TRBD1 or TRBD2 (5 bases each). Germline lookup yields CDR1 SGHRS and CDR2 YFSETQ. This CDR3 region has 15 residues. Trimming cost V 0 bases and J 1 base, with 10 bases left between them. CDR3 DNA sequence: TGCGCCAGCAGCTTGGCGGGACCCCCCCAAGAGACCCAGTACTTC. Translating it yields CASSLAGPPQETQYF.

This clonotype was counted many times. The chain couples TRBV7-3 to TRBJ1-1; the D is unclear. Trimming removed 1 base from V and 1 base from J, with 7 bases in between. The CDR3 is made up of 14 amino acids. Germline V gene sequence: CDR1 SGHTA, CDR2 FQGTGA. The CDR3 reads CASSLNPGNTEAFF. DNA of the CDR3: TGTGCCAGCAGCTTAAATCCAGGGAACACTGAAGCTTTCTTT.

This chain links TRBV11-1 with TRBJ1-1, with D hard to call. Trimming left V 4 bases short and J 1 base short, with 16 bases between. Per the germline V gene, CDR1 is SGHAT and CDR2 is FQDESV (reference sequence). The CDR3 extends over 16 amino acids. In DNA form, the CDR3 reads TGTGCCAGCAGCTCCCTGGCTTTGACGGGGAACACTGAAGCTTTCTTT. Amino acids: CASSSLALTGNTEAFF. Variable domain in full (rest from reference TRBV11-1 and TRBJ1-1): EAEVAQSPRYKITEKSQAVAFWCDPISGHATLYWYRQILGQGPELLVQFQDESVVDDSQLPKDRFSAERLKGVDSTLKIQPAELGDSAMYLCASSSLALTGNTEAFFGQGTRLTVV.

The V call is TRBV12-3 or TRBV12-4, the J call TRBJ2-1; D perhaps matches TRBD2 (7 bases). V gave up 2 bases and J gave up 6 bases, with 20 bases separating them. The CDR3 length is 17 residues. DNA of the CDR3: TGTGCCAGCAGTTTATTGGAGCTAGTGGGGGGGCCCAATGAGCAGTTCTTC. The encoded protein is CASSLLELVGGPNEQFF.